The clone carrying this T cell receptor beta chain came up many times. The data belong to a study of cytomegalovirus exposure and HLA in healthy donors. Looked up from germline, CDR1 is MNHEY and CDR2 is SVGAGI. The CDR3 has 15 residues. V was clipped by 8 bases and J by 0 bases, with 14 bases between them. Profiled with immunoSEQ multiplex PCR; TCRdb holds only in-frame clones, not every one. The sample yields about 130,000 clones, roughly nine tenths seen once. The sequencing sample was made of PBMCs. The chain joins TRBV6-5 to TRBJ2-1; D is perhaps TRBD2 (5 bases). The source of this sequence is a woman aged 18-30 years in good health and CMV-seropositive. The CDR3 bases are TGTGCCAGCTCCCCGGGGTGGAGCTCCTACAATGAGCAGTTCTTC. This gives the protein CASSPGWSSYNEQFF.